The 26 T cell receptor beta chains listed next were all sequenced from one sample in a study of T cell responses to AZD1222 COVID-19 vaccine. Only in-frame clones appear in the TCRdb table, and some are missing; sequencing was by immunoSEQ multiplex PCR. The sample holds under 200,000 clones, 90% seen once. The material sequenced was peripheral blood, taken on day 0 of AZD1222 vaccination. The source of these receptors is an adult in good health.

This chain uses TRBV2 with TRBJ2-5, with D possibly matching TRBD2 (5 bases). CDR1 SNHLY and CDR2 FYNNEI come from the germline V gene. The V gene lost 7 bases and the J gene lost 5 bases, with 17 bases spanning the gap. The CDR3 totals 14 residues. The CDR3: CASKFTRSAETQYF. As DNA, the CDR3 is TGTGCCAGCAAGTTTACTAGAAGCGCGGAGACCCAGTACTTC.

The rearrangement links TRBV28 to TRBJ1-1; 9 bases map to TRBD1. The CDR3 is 15 amino acids. V shed 4 bases and J 0 bases; nucleotides not matched to a gene: 3. Germline V gives CDR1 MDHEN, CDR2 SYDVKM. The CDR3 protein is CASSYRGLLNTEAFF. CDR3 bases: TGTGCCAGCAGTTACAGGGGGCTATTGAACACTGAAGCTTTCTTT. The variable domain in full, completed from reference TRBV28 and TRBJ1-1, reads DVKVTQSSRYLVKRTGEKVFLECVQDMDHENMFWYRQDPGLGLRLIYFSYDVKMKEKGDIPEGYSVSREKKERFSLILESASTNQTSMYLCASSYRGLLNTEAFFGQGTRLTVV.

The chain joins TRBV28 to TRBJ2-7; D is uncertain. Germline-derived CDR1 and CDR2 are MDHEN and SYDVKM. CDR3 length: 16 residues. Trimming shortened V by 4 bases and J by 2 bases, and 18 bases separated the two germline ends. CDR3 amino acids: CASSYYPPRVPYEQYF. CDR3 coding DNA: TGTGCCAGCAGTTATTATCCCCCTAGGGTCCCCTACGAGCAGTACTTC.

The V gene is TRBV9, the J gene TRBJ1-4; 11 positions match TRBD1. CDR1 is SGDLS, CDR2 YYNGEE, per germline. The CDR3 length is 16 residues. Trimming removed 7 bases from V and 0 bases from J; junction bases left unmatched: 5. The CDR3 DNA is TGTGCCAGCGGACCGGGACAGGGGGCAACTAATGAAAAACTGTTTTTT. This sequence encodes CASGPGQGATNEKLFF.

This clone was recorded only once. J is TRBJ2-7 and V is TRBV6-5; no reliable D call. CDR1 is MNHEY, CDR2 SVGAGI, per germline. The V end lost 4 bases, the J end lost 2 bases, and 12 bases lay between the germline ends. This CDR3 is built from 14 residues. The CDR3 protein is CASSSIVAAYEQYF. In DNA, the CDR3 is TGTGCCAGCAGTTCTATAGTAGCTGCCTACGAGCAGTACTTC.

The chain combines TRBV7-9 with TRBJ1-6; TRBD1 matches at 9 bases. V lost 7 bases to trimming and J lost 7 bases; unmatched junction nucleotides: 8. Germline V CDR1 and CDR2: SEHNR, FQNEAQ (reference sequence). The CDR3 covers 15 residues. The CDR3 nucleotides read TGTGCCAGCACCGAGGCCGGGACAGGGAATTCACCCCTCCACTTT. It encodes CASTEAGTGNSPLHF.

J is TRBJ2-5 and V is TRBV6-5; TRBD1 is a possible D gene (6 bases). There are 11 residues in the CDR3. Germline V gene lookup returns CDR1 MNHEY and CDR2 SVGAGI. V was clipped by 10 bases and J by 2 bases, with 8 bases between them. The CDR3: CAIGTQETQYF. As DNA, the CDR3 is TGTGCCATCGGGACACAAGAGACCCAGTACTTC.

This clone has a single count. The V call is TRBV19, the J call TRBJ1-3; tentatively, D is TRBD1 (6 bases). In germline, CDR1 is LNHDA, CDR2 SQIVND (reference sequence). V shed 3 bases and J shed 5 bases, with 11 bases lying between them. The CDR3 is made up of 14 amino acids. CDR3 amino acids: CASSITGSRNTIYF. The DNA for the CDR3 is TGTGCCAGTAGTATTACAGGGTCTCGAAACACCATATATTTT.

The gene calls are TRBV6-2 or TRBV6-3 and TRBJ2-7, with TRBD2 identical over 13 bases. CDR3 length: 20 amino acids. CDR1 is MNHEY, CDR2 SVGEGT, per germline. Unmatched junction bases numbered 11, after V lost 0 bases and J lost 0 bases. The CDR3 loop reads CASSYSPGTGTSGVSYEQYF. CDR3 in DNA: TGTGCCAGCAGTTACTCACCCGGAACCGGGACTAGCGGGGTCTCCTACGAGCAGTACTTC.

The chain joins TRBV28 to TRBJ1-4, with a tentative D call TRBD1 (5 bases). Trimming stripped 6 bases from V and 4 bases from J, with 9 bases between. Germline CDR1 MDHEN, CDR2 SYDVKM. The CDR3 length is 13 residues. Written as DNA, the CDR3 is TGTGCCAGCAGAGCCGGGGGTAATGAAAAACTGTTTTTT. It is translated as CASRAGGNEKLFF.

The genes are TRBV7-3 and TRBJ1-1, with D unresolved. The CDR3 runs to 16 residues. CDR1 and CDR2 (germline): SGHTA, FQGTGA. With 0 bases removed from V and 4 bases from J, the gap between germline ends came to 15 bases. Here the CDR3 reads CASSLTRWRVGTEAFF. DNA for the CDR3: TGTGCCAGCAGCTTAACAAGGTGGAGGGTAGGCACTGAAGCTTTCTTT.

The CDR3 bases are TGTGCCAGCAGTTTGGATCCGGGAGGGAACATTCAGTACTTC. It encodes CASSLDPGGNIQYF. This sequence joins TRBV3-1 (or the pseudogene TRBV3-2) and TRBJ2-4; TRBD2 matches at 8 bases. The CDR3 is 14 residues long. From germline, CDR1 is LGHDT and CDR2 YNNKEL (reference sequence). Trimming removed 6 bases from V and 7 bases from J; junction bases left unmatched: 8.

The chain carries TRBV27 and TRBJ1-4; 9 bases are shared with TRBD1. CDR1 MNHEY and CDR2 SMNVEV come from the germline V gene (reference sequence). The CDR3 consists of 19 residues. With 6 bases clipped from V and 8 bases from J, the junction kept 22 bases outside the gene matches. CDR3 in amino acids: CASRTSPRGLGQGQEKLFF. The CDR3 DNA reads as TGTGCCAGCAGAACATCCCCCAGGGGGCTGGGACAGGGACAGGAAAAACTGTTTTTT.

J is TRBJ1-2 and V is TRBV6-6; unclear D gene. With 6 bases removed from V and 0 bases from J, the gap between germline ends came to 11 bases. CDR3 length equals 14 residues. CDR1 is MNHNY and CDR2 is SVGAGI in the germline V gene (reference sequence). CDR3 coding DNA: TGTGCCAGCAGCCCCGGCGGGGCTAACTATGGCTACACCTTC. Protein product: CASSPGGANYGYTF.

The chain recombines TRBV5-4 with TRBJ1-1, with D possibly matching TRBD1 (6 bases). Trimming cost V 6 bases and J 8 bases, with 14 bases left between them. The CDR3 extends over 12 amino acids. Germline V gene data show CDR1 as SGHNT and CDR2 as YYREEE (reference sequence). CDR3 sequence: CASTPPDREAFF. The CDR3 DNA follows: TGTGCCAGCACCCCGCCCGACAGGGAAGCTTTCTTT.

V usage is TRBV4-1 and J usage is TRBJ1-1, with 8 bases that match TRBD1. CDR1 is MGHRA, CDR2 YSYEKL, per germline. This CDR3 region has 15 residues. J lost 4 bases, V lost 3 bases, and 7 bases had no gene match. CDR3 region: CASSHRQGAVTEAFF. The CDR3 bases are TGCGCCAGCAGCCACAGGCAGGGGGCGGTCACTGAAGCTTTCTTT.

Concerning this clone itself: At one end, the junction sequence differs from germline, possibly due to a read error. The V gene is TRBV2, the J gene TRBJ2-5; 7 bases line up with TRBD1. Germline loops: CDR1 SNHLY, CDR2 FYNNEI. The CDR3 is 14 amino acids. The CDR3 region has the DNA TGTGCCAGCAGGGCCCAATACGTCGACAGGGCCTTAAACTTC. Amino acid sequence: CASRAQYVDRALNF.

The genes are TRBV30 and TRBJ2-6; D gene ambiguous. The CDR3 runs to 13 residues. V was shortened by 5 bases and J by 0 bases, with 5 bases between the two germline ends. CDR1 is GTSNPN, CDR2 SVGIG, per germline (reference sequence). The CDR3 region is CAWGHSGANVLTF. The CDR3 DNA sequence: TGTGCCTGGGGGCACTCTGGGGCCAACGTCCTGACTTTC.

The rearrangement uses TRBV7-2 and TRBJ2-7; D gene unclear. V was shortened by 1 base and J by 2 bases, with 9 bases between the two germline ends. This CDR3 has 14 amino acids. The V gene's germline CDR1 is SGHTA and CDR2 FQGNSA. CDR3 residues: CASSLGGTTYEQYF. CDR3 DNA: TGTGCCAGCAGCTTAGGCGGCACCACCTACGAGCAGTACTTC. Drawing the rest from reference TRBV7-2 and TRBJ2-7, the complete variable domain is GAGVSQSPSNKVTEKGKDVELRCDPISGHTALYWYRQSLGQGLEFLIYFQGNSAPDKSGLPSDRFSAERTGGSVSTLTIQRTQQEDSAVYLCASSLGGTTYEQYFGPGTRLTVT.

The chain links TRBV9 to TRBJ2-5; D might be TRBD1 (5 bases). The CDR3 consists of 15 residues. V dropped 6 bases and J dropped 2 bases, with 17 bases sitting between them. CDR1 and CDR2 from the germline V gene are SGDLS and YYNGEE. As DNA, the CDR3 is TGTGCCAGCACCGGAGACAGAGAAAAGCAAGAGACCCAGTACTTC. Translated, it gives CASTGDREKQETQYF.

This chain uses TRBV6-5 with TRBJ1-5, with 8 bases fitting TRBD1. V shed 8 bases and J 4 bases; nucleotides not matched to a gene: 7. The CDR3 loop spans 14 amino acids. The germline CDR1 and CDR2 sequences are MNHEY and SVGAGI. This chain's CDR3 is CASALGQANQPQHF. CDR3 DNA: TGTGCCAGCGCCCTGGGACAGGCAAATCAGCCCCAGCATTTT.

This clone was recorded only once. This chain connects TRBV5-4 to TRBJ1-1, with D hard to call. This CDR3 has 14 residues. The germline V gene has CDR1 SGHNT and CDR2 YYREEE (reference sequence). V shed 0 bases and J shed 3 bases, with 9 bases lying between them. The CDR3 loop is CASSLGGADTEAFF. The CDR3 region has the DNA TGTGCCAGCAGCTTGGGGGGTGCAGACACTGAAGCTTTCTTT.

This chain connects TRBV9 to TRBJ2-5, with 7 bases aligning to TRBD2. CDR3 length: 16 residues. The V gene's germline CDR1 is SGDLS and CDR2 YYNGEE. V lost 4 bases, J lost 2 bases, and 11 bases stayed unmatched. The CDR3 is CASSIRGGEKQETQYF. CDR3 coding DNA: TGTGCCAGCAGCATACGTGGGGGGGAGAAACAAGAGACCCAGTACTTC. The entire variable domain, with the rest obtained from reference TRBV9 and TRBJ2-5, is as follows: DSGVTQTPKHLITATGQRVTLRCSPRSGDLSVYWYQQSLDQGLQFLIQYYNGEERAKGNILERFSAQQFPDLHSELNLSSLELGDSALYFCASSIRGGEKQETQYFGPGTRLLVL.

This chain joins TRBV27 and TRBJ1-5; 8 positions match TRBD1. Trimming took 6 bases from V and 6 from J; bases not matched to a gene: 13. The CDR3 totals 16 residues. Germline values: CDR1 MNHEY, CDR2 SMNVEV (reference sequence). The DNA for the CDR3 is TGTGCCAGCAGGGTGACAGGGGATTCACTCATTCAGCCCCAGCATTTT. This sequence encodes CASRVTGDSLIQPQHF.

V and J are TRBV4-2 and TRBJ1-2; perhaps TRBD1 as D (5 bases). The V and J ends lost 3 bases and 3 bases respectively, with 14 bases between them. CDR3 length equals 15 residues. Germline values: CDR1 LGHNA, CDR2 YNFKEQ. The DNA of the CDR3 is TGTGCCAGCAGCCAGAGAGTCGGGGGGGACTATGGCTACACCTTC. Protein sequence: CASSQRVGGDYGYTF.

This chain connects TRBV5-6 to TRBJ2-7; 10 bases align to TRBD1. Trimming at V came to 0 bases and at J to 3 bases, leaving 3 bases not matched to a gene. CDR3 length: 15 residues. The germline V gene has CDR1 SGHDT and CDR2 YYEEEE. The CDR3 DNA sequence: TGTGCCAGCAGCTTGGGGACAGGGGGGTTCTACGAGCAGTACTTC. Protein sequence: CASSLGTGGFYEQYF.